This TCR beta chain was obtained from a study of radiotherapy plus CTLA-4 blockade in lung cancer (dated by TCRdb to between 2018 and 2020). Regarding the study in general: Objective responses occurred in 18% of enrolled patients, and around 30% achieved disease control. The paper's findings and limits, for the study overall: The strongest predictors of response were reported to be early dynamic shifts in blood T cell clones along with a rise in serum interferon-beta following radiation. TCR clones derived from tumors expanded in peripheral blood after treatment with radiotherapy and ipilimumab.

The library was built by means of the immunoSEQ multiplex PCR assay. TCRdb mirrors the immuneACCESS table, restricted to in-frame sequences. Some clones are absent from its copies; in checked studies, under half trace to an unresolved V gene, and the reason for the others is unknown. Here the sample has some 71,000 clones; more than 70% occur a single time. About 15% of the sample comes from the top ten. The CDR3 has 15 amino acids, counting the end cysteine and phenylalanine. The kept DNA is CDR3 alone, 45 bases in frame from the first base. V is cut by 2 bases and J by 0 bases, and the space between the germline ends is 8 bases. CDR1 and CDR2 were assigned from the germline V gene as MDHEN and SYDVKM. Note on this clone: Its binding antigen is unknown. No much larger clonotype is one base removed from it; base qualities were not supplied.

Focal radiation therapy combined with CTLA-4 blockade (ipilimumab) was tested in patients with chemo-refractory metastatic non-small-cell lung cancer. The TCR comes from a human donor with non-small cell lung cancer whose response to radiotherapy plus ipilimumab could not be evaluated. Some clones in this sample may be carry-over from other donors' samples. Recombination joined TRBV28 with TRBJ1-3; TRBD1 is possibly the D segment (5 matching bases). Sequencing was performed on peripheral blood, taken from a patient treated with radiotherapy plus ipilimumab. This receptor carries the CDR3 CASSLKTASGNTIYF. The DNA sequence is given as TGTGCCAGCAGTTTAAAGACAGCCTCTGGAAACACCATATATTTT.